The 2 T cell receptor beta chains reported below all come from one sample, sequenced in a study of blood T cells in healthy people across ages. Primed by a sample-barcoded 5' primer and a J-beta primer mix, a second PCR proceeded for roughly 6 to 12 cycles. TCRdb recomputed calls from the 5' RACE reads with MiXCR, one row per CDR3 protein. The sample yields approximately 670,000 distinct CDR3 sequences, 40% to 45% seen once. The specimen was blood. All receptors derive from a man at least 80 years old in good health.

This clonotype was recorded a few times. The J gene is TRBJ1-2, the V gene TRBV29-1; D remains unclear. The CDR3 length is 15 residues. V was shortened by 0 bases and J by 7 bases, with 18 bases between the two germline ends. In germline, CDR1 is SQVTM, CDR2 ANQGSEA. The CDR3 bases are TGCAGCGTTGAAGATTGGGCCAGCTCGAGGGCTGGCTACACCTTC. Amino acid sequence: CSVEDWASSRAGYTF.

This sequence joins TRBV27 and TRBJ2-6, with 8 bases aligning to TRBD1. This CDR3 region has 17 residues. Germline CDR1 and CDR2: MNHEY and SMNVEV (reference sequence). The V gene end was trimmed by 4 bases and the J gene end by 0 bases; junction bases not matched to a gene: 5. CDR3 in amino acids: CASSSAGGHSGANVLTF. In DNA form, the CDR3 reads TGTGCCAGCAGTTCGGCAGGGGGCCACTCTGGGGCCAACGTCCTGACTTTC.